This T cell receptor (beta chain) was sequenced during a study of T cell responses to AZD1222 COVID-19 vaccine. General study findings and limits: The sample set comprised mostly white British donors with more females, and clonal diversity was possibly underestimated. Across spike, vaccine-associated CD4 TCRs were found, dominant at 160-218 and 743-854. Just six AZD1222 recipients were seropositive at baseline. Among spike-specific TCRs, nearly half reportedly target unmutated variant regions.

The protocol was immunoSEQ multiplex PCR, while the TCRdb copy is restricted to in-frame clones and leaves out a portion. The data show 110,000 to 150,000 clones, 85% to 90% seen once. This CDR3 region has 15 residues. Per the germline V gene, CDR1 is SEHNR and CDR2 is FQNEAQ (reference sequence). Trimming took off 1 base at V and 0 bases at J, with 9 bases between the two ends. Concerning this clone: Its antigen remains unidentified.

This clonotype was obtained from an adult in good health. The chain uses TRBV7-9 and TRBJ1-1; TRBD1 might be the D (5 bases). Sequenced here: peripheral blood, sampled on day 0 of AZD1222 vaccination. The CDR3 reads CASSLEGTVNTEAFF. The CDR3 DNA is TGTGCCAGCAGCTTAGAGGGGACGGTGAACACTGAAGCTTTCTTT.